The text below deals with one T cell receptor (beta chain). Its antigen remains undetermined. Qualities for individual bases were not recorded, and no much larger clone is one base off. The entry originates in a study of cytomegalovirus exposure and HLA in healthy donors listed by TCRdb under 2017. Study-wide context: An earlier analysis of approximately 590 of the donors reported about 250 Gb of sequence data and some 120 million unique TCR beta sequences from 150 million to 200 million T cells. An early release that covered about 600 HLA-typed donors contained approximately 300 gigabases of sequencing data and tens of millions of unique TCR sequences. The genetic ancestry cluster associated with self-reported Caucasian donors included around four fifths of the 398 genotyped donors. The study aimed to test whether signatures of past pathogen exposure could be identified by cataloging public T cell receptors. The study used immunosequencing to profile the T cell repertoires of approximately 690 subjects and linked those repertoires to cytomegalovirus serostatus. Along with the 666-subject first cohort, a separate validation cohort of over 90 different subjects was used. The study combined high-throughput TCR immunosequencing, statistical association of individual TCRs with disease status, and machine learning to predict cytomegalovirus infection status. A later analysis re-analyzed previously published TCR beta repertoires from about 730 donors and added high-resolution HLA genotyping to study TCR occurrence patterns. Rather than drawing on any new phenotypic data, the later analysis identified candidate immune exposures from TCR beta sequences and the way those sequences occurred across donors. An earlier analysis of around 580 of the donors used high-throughput TCR beta sequencing to judge whether each TCR beta V gene segment behaved as functional or pseudogenic. Donor age, sex, ethnicity and CMV serostatus were collected together with the repertoire data. A later genetic analysis used genome-wide SNP genotypes for about three fifths of the 666 donors, treating that subset as a discovery cohort. Every discovery cohort repertoire had been produced on one sequencing platform. HLA typing covered class I and class II loci at four-digit resolution. The number of donors typed differed by locus, with 629-630 for A, B, C, DRB1 and DQB1, around 500 for DQA1, approximately 580 for DPA1, and some 440 for DPB1. Roughly five DR-DQ haplotypes were handled as single units for association and clustering, since linkage in the cohort was strong. On average, about 200,000 unique TCR beta nucleotide sequences were sequenced per donor among 398 genotyped donors of the cohort, with around 19% of those sequences being non-productive. The paper as a whole reports these results and caveats: Because HLA typing was missing for some donors at each locus, association tests included only the typed subset. Most TCR sequences were observed very rarely across donors, whereas some public TCRs were present in many individuals. A further reported finding was that TCR beta sequences accurately predicted the HLA-A and HLA-B alleles for most subjects in the first cohort. Most CMV-associated TCR beta chains appeared to be HLA-restricted in a later analysis, and the HLA associations seemed to be driven largely by CMV exposure. Linkage disequilibrium might explain the correlated functional status among segregating V segments, but an unknown experimental factor could not be ruled out. In an earlier analysis of 587 of the donors, most TCR beta V segments appeared in productive rearrangements about 87% or about 30% of the time, broadly matching IMGT annotations. A later analysis associated 17,000 or so TCR beta sequences with specific HLA alleles at a false discovery rate of 0.05. Compared with the 666-donor mean, donors in an Asian-associated ancestry cluster had fewer N-insertions in productive TCRs, according to a later genetic analysis. Some IMGT-functional V segments, including TRBV6-2 and TRBV6-3, could not be distinguished by the 87-base-pair reads and were therefore excluded. Several of the top co-occurrence clusters appeared to be linked to parvovirus B19, influenza, CMV and Epstein-Barr virus, according to a later analysis. Compared with equally common non-associated chains, HLA-associated TCR beta chains in a later analysis were more clonally expanded and had lower generation probabilities. Only TCR beta chains were sequenced in this cohort, and the absence of alpha or paired-chain data limited detectable features. A total of 164 TCR beta chains were listed by the study as associated with cytomegalovirus. Strong co-occurrence of HLA alleles, especially DR and DQ, made assigning TCR associations to individual alleles difficult. The sequencing pipeline was judged likely to have produced a cluster of highly shared sequence variants as a technical artifact. The earlier analysis of fewer than 750 of the donors excluded some 16 rarely observed V segments, including chromosome 9 orphons, because counts were too low. Three of the identified cytomegalovirus-associated TCR beta chains were confirmed in vitro to be specific for cytomegalovirus antigens. The classifier was reported to diagnose cytomegalovirus status with high specificity and sensitivity in both the original and validation cohorts. It was suggested by the authors that the approach could potentially be generalized to other disease states and immunological phenotypes. A later analysis found that TCR association rates varied across HLA loci, with DRB1 alleles showing the most associated TCRs and HLA-C alleles the fewest. In a later genetic analysis, a missense DCLRE1C variant was associated with V-gene and J-gene trimming of TCR beta chains, and the association was replicated in an independent cohort. For the cohort, immune exposure information was limited to CMV serostatus. Presence/absence analyses assumed roughly uniform sequencing depth across donors, an assumption that may not hold.

The cohort was made up of hundreds of healthy bone marrow donors. Cohort members were all nominally healthy when sampled, although unrecorded immune exposures were likely present. CMV serostatus was positive for 289 and negative for 352 of the 666 cohort members, and was not recorded for this donor. Every donor gave a peripheral blood sample, and the peripheral blood mononuclear cells from that sample were used for TCR beta sequencing. Genomic DNA was extracted from the blood cell samples with the Qiagen DNeasy Blood Extraction Kit. The library was prepared using the immunoSEQ multiplex PCR assay. A mixture of 60 forward primers for TCR Vbeta segments and 13 reverse primers for TCR Jbeta segments was used in the multiplex PCR. The CDR3 region of rearranged TCR beta genes was amplified from genomic DNA with a multiplex PCR assay. The Illumina HiSeq System was used to sequence the amplified TCR beta libraries as 87-base-pair reads. As for the original processing: In a later analysis, 77 million or so unique TCR beta chains were counted across the 690 or so repertoires, and approximately 11 million of these chains were shared by at least two donors. A nearest-neighbor algorithm error-corrected the raw reads and collapsed the reads into unique sequences, merging closely related sequences to remove PCR and sequencing errors. To assign V, D and J gene segments, CDR3 sequences were aligned to IMGT reference sequences. For a sequence to be retained, a match of at least six nucleotides to both a V gene segment and a J gene segment was required. Rearrangements were called productive when the CDR3 lacked stop codons and stayed in frame with V and J; all others were non-productive. Following IMGT convention, CDR3 was defined as the stretch from the second conserved V-encoded cysteine up to the conserved J-encoded phenylalanine. In an earlier analysis of roughly 580 of the donors, sequences lacking an unambiguous match to a single V gene segment were excluded. In an earlier analysis of roughly 500 of the donors, V segments were called functional above 56.7% productive rearrangements and were called segregating when the between-donor standard deviation exceeded 5%. A statistical classification framework was developed to diagnose cytomegalovirus status using the catalog of TCR beta chain sequences. In a later analysis, V and J genes were assigned by comparing TCR nucleotide sequences against IMGT/GENE-DB human TR gene sequences. A later analysis assigned CDR3 sequences and most-parsimonious VDJ recombination scenarios with the TCRdist pipeline. In a later analysis, every TCR beta chain was defined by the combination of its CDR3 amino acid sequence and its V-gene family, and reads without a unique V-gene family were dropped. In a later analysis, around 650 highly shared, low-generation-probability nucleotide sequences were removed to address suspected cross-contamination and a sequencing artifact. A later analysis calculated a clonal expansion index for each public chain from normalized within-repertoire ranks of inferred template counts. Generation probabilities in a later analysis came from a VDJ recombination model fitted to out-of-frame rearrangements, and those results were checked against IGoR. In a later analysis, TCR-TCR, TCR-HLA and TCR-CMV co-occurrence was scored with hypergeometric tests, and a repertoire-size bias correction was applied to TCR pairs. False discovery rates were estimated in a later analysis by permuting HLA or CMV assignments 20 times. In a later analysis, co-occurring TCRs were grouped using DBSCAN, with TCRdist sequence similarity added in when clustering inside HLA-allele-positive subsets. For co-occurrence clustering, repertoires with fewer than 30,000 or more than 120,000 public chains were excluded, along with roughly 5 repertoires with anomalous nucleotide sharing. In its TCRdb copy, this immuneACCESS table keeps in-frame sequences only and misses some clones. Where compared with another copy, unresolved V genes explain less than half of these, and the others have no known cause. That table supplies the V and J calls and clone size; D and trimming were determined from the DNA. Within this sample are approximately 180,000 clones, with approximately 70% of them counted one time only. 2% to 2.5% of the sample is held by the ten biggest clonotypes.

CDR1 and CDR2 are drawn from the germline V gene (reference sequence): LNHNV, YYDKDF. V is shortened by 4 bases, J by 0 bases, and the region joining them spans 9 bases. Counted from cysteine to phenylalanine, this CDR3 has 15 amino acids. Only the CDR3 DNA is retained, 45 bases long and in frame from the first base. The TCR was taken from a human donor in good health. The V gene is TRBV15 and the J gene is TRBJ2-2; the D segment could be TRBD2, given 5 matching bases. Sequencing was carried out using PBMCs. The CDR3 protein is CATSTATTNTGELFF. Read as DNA, the sequence is TGTGCCACCAGCACAGCGACTACGAACACCGGGGAGCTGTTTTTT.